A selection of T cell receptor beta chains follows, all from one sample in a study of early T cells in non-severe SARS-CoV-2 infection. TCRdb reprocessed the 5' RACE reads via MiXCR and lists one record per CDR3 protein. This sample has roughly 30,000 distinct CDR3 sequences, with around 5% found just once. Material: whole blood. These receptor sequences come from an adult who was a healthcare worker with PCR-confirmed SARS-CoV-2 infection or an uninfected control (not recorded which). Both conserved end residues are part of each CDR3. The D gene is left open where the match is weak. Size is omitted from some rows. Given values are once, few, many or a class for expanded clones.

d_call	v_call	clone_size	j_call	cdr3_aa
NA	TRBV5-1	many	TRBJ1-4	CASSLLGPPTNEKLFF
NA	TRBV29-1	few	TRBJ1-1	CSVEGRLNTEAFF
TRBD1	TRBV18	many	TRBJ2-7	CASSPDRGTYEQYF
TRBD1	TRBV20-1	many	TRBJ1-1	CSARDLLEQGQAF
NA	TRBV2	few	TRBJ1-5	CASSDSVYNQPQHF
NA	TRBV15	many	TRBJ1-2	CATSRDRTGDFYTF
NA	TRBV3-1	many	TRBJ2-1	CASSLTARNNEQFF
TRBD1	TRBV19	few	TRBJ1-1	CASSTRDRGSRTEAFF
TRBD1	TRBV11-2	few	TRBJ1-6	CASSLDRTGSLHF
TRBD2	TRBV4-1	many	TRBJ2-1	CASSQAAGTRRNEQFF
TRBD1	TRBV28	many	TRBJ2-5	CASSPNTGGSETQYF
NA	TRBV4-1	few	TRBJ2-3	CASSQVVQRDTQYF
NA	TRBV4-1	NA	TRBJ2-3	CASSPILRDDTQYF
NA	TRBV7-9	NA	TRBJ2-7	CASSSGRGNEKYF
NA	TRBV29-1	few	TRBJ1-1	CSVESKSMVTEAFF
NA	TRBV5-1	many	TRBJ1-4	CASSSRADGINEKLFF
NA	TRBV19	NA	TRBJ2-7	CASSIVSAGSYEQYF
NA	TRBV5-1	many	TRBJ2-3	CASSFIPTDTQYF